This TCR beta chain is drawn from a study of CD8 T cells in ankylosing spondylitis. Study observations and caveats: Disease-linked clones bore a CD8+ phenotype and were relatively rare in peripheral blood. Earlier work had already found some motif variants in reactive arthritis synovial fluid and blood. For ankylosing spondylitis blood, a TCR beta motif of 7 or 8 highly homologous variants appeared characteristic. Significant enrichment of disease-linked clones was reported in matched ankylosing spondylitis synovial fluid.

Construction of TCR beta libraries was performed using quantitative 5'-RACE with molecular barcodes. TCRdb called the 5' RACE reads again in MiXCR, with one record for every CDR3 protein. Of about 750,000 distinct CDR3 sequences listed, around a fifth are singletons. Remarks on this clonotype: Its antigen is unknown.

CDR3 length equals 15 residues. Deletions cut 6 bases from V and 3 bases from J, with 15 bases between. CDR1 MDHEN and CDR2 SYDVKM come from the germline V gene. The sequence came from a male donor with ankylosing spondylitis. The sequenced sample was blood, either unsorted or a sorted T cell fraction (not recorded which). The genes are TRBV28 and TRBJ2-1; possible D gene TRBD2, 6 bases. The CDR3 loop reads CASSTRPGDYNEQFF. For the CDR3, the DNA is TGTGCCAGCAGCACACGCCCGGGAGACTACAATGAGCAGTTCTTC.